Below, one TCR beta chain is given with its context. Its antigen is unknown. An immunoSEQ assay, version v3.0, was performed at survey level. Sequencing was designed to cover roughly 40,000-55,000 T-cell genomes in each sample. The method was immunoSEQ multiplex PCR; TCRdb's version includes in-frame clones alone and lacks a portion of them. The repertoire holds about 42,000 clones, with approximately 86% as singletons. The entry originates in a study of long-term antiretroviral therapy in people with HIV. Whole-study findings and limits: Post-treatment diversity went higher with ART but stayed below transplant donor controls. When set beside controls, HIV repertoires had CDR3 length ranges that were narrower. Samples were collected from the mid-2000s to the late 2010s under possibly less effective ART regimens.

Trimming stripped 5 bases from V and 4 bases from J, with 14 bases between. The V gene's germline CDR1 is LNHDA and CDR2 SQIVND (reference sequence). The CDR3 contains 14 residues. The TCR comes from a woman aged 45-59 years with HIV. This sample comprised unsorted PBMCs, obtained 0.1 years before starting antiretroviral therapy. The chain combines TRBV19 with TRBJ1-2, with D possibly TRBD1 on 5 matching bases. In nucleotides, the CDR3 is TGTGCCAGTAGTGCCGGCCCCGGGGGCTATGGCTACACCTTC. Protein: CASSAGPGGYGYTF.